Each of the 23 T cell receptor beta chains below was sequenced from the same sample in a study of cytomegalovirus exposure and HLA in healthy donors. Some clones are missing from TCRdb's copy, which holds only in-frame ones; the method was immunoSEQ multiplex PCR. The data show tens of thousands of clones, less than 95% seen once. Sequencing was done on a sample of PBMCs. Receptor source: a woman aged 18-29 years in good health and CMV-seropositive.

The rearrangement links TRBV28 to TRBJ2-3; D unresolved. Trimming pared 2 bases from V and 3 bases from J, leaving 12 bases between. The CDR3 extends over 15 amino acids. Germline V gene lookup returns CDR1 MDHEN and CDR2 SYDVKM. The CDR3 here is CASSLRSGWTDTQYF. Written as DNA, the CDR3 is TGTGCCAGCAGTTTAAGGAGTGGTTGGACAGATACGCAGTATTTT. The whole variable domain, remainder taken from reference TRBV28 and TRBJ2-3, is DVKVTQSSRYLVKRTGEKVFLECVQDMDHENMFWYRQDPGLGLRLIYFSYDVKMKEKGDIPEGYSVSREKKERFSLILESASTNQTSMYLCASSLRSGWTDTQYFGPGTRLTVL.

Only a few counts were recorded for this clone. The chain uses TRBV20-1 and TRBJ2-7, with D possibly TRBD1 on 5 matching bases. Germline V gene data show CDR1 as DFQATT and CDR2 as SNEGSKA (reference sequence). The CDR3 has 11 amino acids. Trimming pared 4 bases from V and 6 bases from J, leaving 10 bases between. Written as DNA, the CDR3 is TGCAGTGCTAAGGCCCAGGGCGAGCAGTACTTC. It specifies CSAKAQGEQYF.

This chain connects TRBV7-2 to TRBJ2-1; 9 positions match TRBD1. In germline, CDR1 is SGHTA, CDR2 FQGNSA. This CDR3 has 15 residues. Germline trimming cut 5 bases from V and 7 bases from J; bases unmatched to any gene: 9. CDR3 nucleotide sequence: TGTGCCAGCAGCCCTACAGGGGGCTGGGGGAATGAGCAGTTCTTC. Amino acids: CASSPTGGWGNEQFF. Together with reference TRBV7-2 and TRBJ2-1, the CDR3 gives the full variable domain: GAGVSQSPSNKVTEKGKDVELRCDPISGHTALYWYRQSLGQGLEFLIYFQGNSAPDKSGLPSDRFSAERTGGSVSTLTIQRTQQEDSAVYLCASSPTGGWGNEQFFGPGTRLTVL.

The V gene is TRBV15, the J gene TRBJ2-3, with 8 bases that match TRBD2. Trimming cost V 1 base and J 0 bases; bases outside gene matches: 0. From germline, CDR1 is LNHNV and CDR2 YYDKDF (reference sequence). The length of the CDR3 is 15 residues. The CDR3 DNA is TGTGCCACCAGCAGAGGCGGGGGGAGCACAGATACGCAGTATTTT. Residues: CATSRGGGSTDTQYF. Using reference TRBV15 and TRBJ2-3 for the parts outside the CDR3, the full variable domain is DAMVIQNPRYQVTQFGKPVTLSCSQTLNHNVMYWYQQKSSQAPKLLFHYYDKDFNNEADTPDNFQSRRPNTSFCFLDIRSPGLGDTAMYLCATSRGGGSTDTQYFGPGTRLTVL.

V and J are TRBV7-8 and TRBJ2-3; possibly TRBD2 for D (6 bases). V was pared by 1 base and J by 5 bases, with 13 bases between. Germline V gene lookup returns CDR1 SGHVS and CDR2 FQNEAQ. CDR3 length: 15 residues. The CDR3 region has the DNA TGTGCCAGCAGCTTAGGGGTCGGGGGACTAGATACGCAGTATTTT. Amino acid sequence: CASSLGVGGLDTQYF.

The V call is TRBV9, the J call TRBJ2-7; tentative D call: TRBD2 (6 bases). The CDR3 is 14 amino acids. Trimming shortened V by 4 bases and J by 7 bases, and 18 bases separated the two germline ends. Per germline, CDR1 SGDLS and CDR2 YYNGEE. The CDR3 nucleotides are TGTGCCAGCAGCTATGGGGTCGGGAGTGGGGAGCAGTACTTC. As protein: CASSYGVGSGEQYF.

The J gene is TRBJ2-1, the V gene TRBV7-9; D perhaps matches TRBD1 (5 bases). The CDR3 has 14 amino acids. Germline CDR1 is SEHNR and CDR2 is FQNEAQ (reference sequence). V lost 2 bases and J 5 bases, leaving 10 bases between the germline ends. CDR3 protein: CASSLLGRDNEQFF. CDR3 nucleotides: TGTGCCAGCAGCTTACTAGGCAGGGACAATGAGCAGTTCTTC. Full variable domain (missing parts from reference TRBV7-9 and TRBJ2-1): DTGVSQNPRHKITKRGQNVTFRCDPISEHNRLYWYRQTLGQGPEFLTYFQNEAQLEKSRLLSDRFSAERPKGSFSTLEIQRTEQGDSAMYLCASSLLGRDNEQFFGPGTRLTVL.

The chain combines TRBV7-6 with TRBJ2-1; 7 positions agree with TRBD2. Trimming took 5 bases from V and 1 from J; bases not matched to a gene: 5. There are 15 residues in the CDR3. Germline lookup yields CDR1 SGHVS and CDR2 FNYEAQ. The CDR3 DNA is TGTGCCAGCAGCGCAGCGGGGTTGTCCTACAATGAGCAGTTCTTC. Translated: CASSAAGLSYNEQFF.

CDR3 in DNA: TGTGCCAGCAAGTGGTCGGTTAACACCGGGGAGCTGTTTTTT. Its translation: CASKWSVNTGELFF. The gene calls are TRBV28 and TRBJ2-2; D is undetermined. From germline, CDR1 is MDHEN and CDR2 SYDVKM. The CDR3 is made up of 14 amino acids. Trimming took 7 bases from V and 2 from J, leaving 11 bases between them.

The genes are TRBV11-3 and TRBJ2-7; the match to TRBD1 covers 7 bases. V shed 4 bases and J 0 bases; nucleotides not matched to a gene: 15. CDR3 size: 18 residues. CDR1 and CDR2 (germline): SGHNT, YENEEA. CDR3 DNA: TGTGCCAGCAGCTCTACTCGGCATCGACAGGGAATCTCCTACGAGCAGTACTTC. Protein sequence: CASSSTRHRQGISYEQYF.

V usage is TRBV15 and J usage is TRBJ1-3; D is perhaps TRBD1 (5 bases). Germline CDR1 LNHNV, CDR2 YYDKDF (reference sequence). V was trimmed by 0 bases and J by 5 bases, leaving 11 bases between them. The CDR3 runs 15 residues. CDR3: CATSRDRQLRNTIYF. The DNA of the CDR3 is TGTGCCACCAGCAGAGATCGACAGCTCAGAAACACCATATATTTT.

The J gene is TRBJ2-7, the V gene TRBV4-1; the D gene is possibly TRBD2 (5 bases). The CDR3 totals 17 residues. The germline V gene has CDR1 MGHRA and CDR2 YSYEKL. With 4 bases removed from V and 0 bases from J, the gap between germline ends came to 19 bases. The CDR3 nucleotides are TGCGCCAGCAGCCCAGTTGTGGGAGCCATTTCCTCCTACGAGCAGTACTTC. Amino acid sequence: CASSPVVGAISSYEQYF.

V usage is TRBV19 and J usage is TRBJ2-1; perhaps TRBD2 as D (5 bases). V lost 2 bases and J 4 bases, leaving 9 bases between the germline ends. Germline CDR1 and CDR2: LNHDA and SQIVND (reference sequence). The CDR3 has 14 amino acids. CDR3 coding DNA: TGTGCCAGTAGTATAACCGGCGGGTACAATGAGCAGTTCTTC. Translating it yields CASSITGGYNEQFF.

The chain joins TRBV4-3 to TRBJ1-6; perhaps TRBD1 as D (5 bases). V was trimmed by 0 bases and J by 11 bases, leaving 11 bases between them. CDR1 is LGHNA, CDR2 YSLEER, per germline. This CDR3 has 14 residues. CDR3 coding DNA: TGCGCCAGCAGCCAAGATTGGGGGAGGGCACCCCTCCACTTT. This gives the protein CASSQDWGRAPLHF.

This chain links TRBV19 with TRBJ1-5; perhaps TRBD1 as D (5 bases). The CDR3 sequence is 13 residues long. V was trimmed by 3 bases and J by 5 bases, leaving 8 bases between them. CDR1 and CDR2 from the germline V gene are LNHDA and SQIVND (reference sequence). The CDR3 DNA reads TGTGCCAGTAGTATTCGGGGGGATCAGCCCCAGCATTTT. It specifies CASSIRGDQPQHF.

The chain links TRBV7-6 to TRBJ2-7; 8 nucleotides agree with TRBD2. This CDR3 is built from 19 residues. V shed 1 base, J shed 4 bases, and the junction held 18 bases outside the gene matches. Germline V gene sequence: CDR1 SGHVS, CDR2 FNYEAQ. CDR3: CASSLEPRRVAGQLYEQYF. The CDR3 nucleotides are TGTGCCAGCAGCTTAGAGCCCCGGCGGGTAGCGGGGCAACTGTACGAGCAGTACTTC.

DNA of the CDR3: TGTGCCAGCAGCCCAATTCCCACAGATACGCAGTATTTT. Its translation: CASSPIPTDTQYF. J is TRBJ2-3 and V is TRBV7-3, with D unclear. The CDR3 covers 13 residues. The V gene's germline CDR1 is SGHTA and CDR2 FQGTGA. Trimming left V 5 bases short and J 2 bases short, with 8 bases between.

J is TRBJ1-1 and V is TRBV12-5; no firm D call. The CDR3 covers 13 residues. Germline CDR1 LGHNT, CDR2 FRNRAP. Trimming pared 7 bases from V and 1 base from J, leaving 10 bases between. This CDR3 is CASAPTANTEAFF. CDR3 in DNA: TGTGCTAGTGCCCCAACAGCGAACACTGAAGCTTTCTTT.

The chain couples TRBV13 to TRBJ2-7; 7 positions agree with TRBD1. The ends lost 3 bases at V and 9 bases at J; junction bases unmatched: 5. The CDR3 has 12 residues. CDR1 is PRHDT and CDR2 is FYEKMQ in the germline V gene (reference sequence). The CDR3 spells CASSLRQGGQYF. The CDR3 DNA reads TGTGCCAGCAGCTTGCGACAGGGCGGGCAGTACTTC.

This chain links TRBV2 with TRBJ2-1, with TRBD2 as a possible D gene (7 bases). Germline V gene lookup returns CDR1 SNHLY and CDR2 FYNNEI. V was trimmed by 7 bases and J by 5 bases, leaving 21 bases between them. The CDR3 is 16 amino acids. CDR3 protein: CASTRGEGGWDNEQFF. The CDR3 nucleotides are TGTGCCAGCACCCGTGGGGAGGGGGGGTGGGACAATGAGCAGTTCTTC.

The chain links TRBV27 to TRBJ1-2, with 7 bases that match TRBD1. The CDR3 covers 16 residues. V was clipped by 4 bases and J by 4 bases; unmatched bases: 12. Germline V lookup: CDR1 MNHEY, CDR2 SMNVEV (reference sequence). The CDR3 protein is CASSSSTGEVGYGYTF. The CDR3 DNA reads TGTGCCAGCAGTTCATCAACAGGGGAGGTAGGCTATGGCTACACCTTC.

The V gene is TRBV7-3, the J gene TRBJ2-3; a possible D gene is TRBD1 (5 bases). Germline V gene lookup returns CDR1 SGHTA and CDR2 FQGTGA. V lost 2 bases and J lost 6, with 12 bases in between. The CDR3 runs to 14 residues. Here the CDR3 reads CASSLEASGDTQYF. DNA of the CDR3: TGTGCCAGCAGCTTAGAGGCATCAGGGGATACGCAGTATTTT.

The J gene is TRBJ2-7, the V gene TRBV7-9, with 7 positions matching TRBD1. With 1 base clipped from V and 2 bases from J, the junction kept 5 bases outside the gene matches. Germline CDR1 is SEHNR and CDR2 is FQNEAQ (reference sequence). This CDR3 is built from 15 residues. CDR3 nucleotides: TGTGCCAGCAGCTTAGGGCTGGGACAGACCTACGAGCAGTACTTC. Protein product: CASSLGLGQTYEQYF.